This TCR beta chain was recorded in a study of blood T cells in healthy people across ages. This clonotype has a count of ten or more. Its cognate antigen is unknown. The V end was cut by 6 bases, the J end by 3 bases, with 13 bases between. The CDR3 extends over 14 amino acids. The germline V gene encodes CDR1 MGHRA and CDR2 YSYEKL. Study-wide findings and caveats: Age showed a roughly linear inverse relationship with TCR beta diversity per million T cells.

Combining a sample-barcoded 5' primer with a J-beta primer mix, a second PCR ran for roughly 7 to 12 cycles. Via MiXCR, TCRdb re-called the 5' RACE reads, giving one row per CDR3 protein. This sample has hundreds of thousands of distinct CDR3 sequences, with about a third found just once. This clonotype originated in a woman aged 80 or older in good health. Material: blood. This sequence joins TRBV4-1 and TRBJ2-3, with D possibly TRBD2 on 5 matching bases. The CDR3 coding sequence is TGCGCCAGCAGTCTCGGGGTGGTGACAGATACGCAGTATTTT. This gives the protein CASSLGVVTDTQYF.